Only one count was recorded for the clone carrying this T cell receptor beta chain. Random hexamers were used to reverse transcribe the RNA input (roughly 0.5 to 1 ug). Amplification of TCR beta CDR3 used immunoSEQ multiplex PCR across 54 Vbeta and 13 Jbeta. One entry per CDR3 protein, called by TCRdb with MiXCR from the immunoSEQ multiplex PCR reads. The profile shows about 180,000 distinct CDR3 sequences, approximately 96% of them singletons. CD8+ and CD4+ T cells from blood underwent TCR beta sequencing, which was carried out in a high-throughput format. The multiple sclerosis controls were treatment-naive patients with relapsing-remitting disease that was stable or active. This sample stems from a study of CD8 T cells in Susac syndrome. Trimming cost V 0 bases and J 4 bases, with 7 bases left between them. Germline V gene lookup returns CDR1 PRHDT and CDR2 FYEKMQ (reference sequence). This CDR3 has 13 amino acids.

This receptor was obtained from a human donor with multiple sclerosis. The rearrangement links TRBV13 to TRBJ2-7, with D hard to call. Input material: CD4+ T cells from PBMCs. The CDR3 region is CASSLGGPYEQYF. CDR3 sequence (DNA): TGTGCCAGCAGCTTAGGGGGCCCGTACGAGCAGTACTTC.